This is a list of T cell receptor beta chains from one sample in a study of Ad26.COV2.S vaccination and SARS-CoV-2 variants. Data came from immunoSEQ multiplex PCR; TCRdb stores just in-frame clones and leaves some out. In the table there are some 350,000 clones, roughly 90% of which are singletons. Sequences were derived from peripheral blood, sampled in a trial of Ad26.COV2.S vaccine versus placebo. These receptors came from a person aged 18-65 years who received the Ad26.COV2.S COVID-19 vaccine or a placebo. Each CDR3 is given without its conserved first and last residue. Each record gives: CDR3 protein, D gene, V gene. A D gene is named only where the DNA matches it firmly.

CDR3 protein: ASSLMPASNYGYT
D gene: NA
V gene: TRBV7-2

CDR3 protein: ASSFWGTSGRTGELF
D gene: TRBD2
V gene: TRBV7-2

CDR3 protein: ASSYVAGGLSYEQY
D gene: TRBD2
V gene: TRBV7-2

CDR3 protein: ASSHPGRFYEQY
D gene: TRBD2
V gene: TRBV4-1

CDR3 protein: ASSLYGGPPD
D gene: NA
V gene: TRBV5-8

CDR3 protein: ASSYGQGRMRPLH
D gene: TRBD1
V gene: TRBV5-6

CDR3 protein: ASNPSIRTQETQY
D gene: NA
V gene: TRBV7-9

CDR3 protein: ASSSTGLNTEAF
D gene: TRBD1
V gene: TRBV6-2/TRBV6-3

CDR3 protein: SVDLRGTGQETQY
D gene: TRBD1
V gene: TRBV29-1

CDR3 protein: ASSQDMASGYIYGEQF
D gene: TRBD2
V gene: TRBV4-3

CDR3 protein: AWILPNSGSTQY
D gene: NA
V gene: TRBV30

CDR3 protein: ASGLVTGNTGELF
D gene: NA
V gene: TRBV12-5

CDR3 protein: ASSLLDRGTYEQY
D gene: TRBD1
V gene: TRBV7-9

CDR3 protein: ASSQTGNYGYT
D gene: TRBD1
V gene: TRBV11-2

CDR3 protein: ASSSGQARNTEAF
D gene: TRBD1
V gene: TRBV11-3

CDR3 protein: ASSSPIHRQGSGYT
D gene: TRBD1
V gene: TRBV28

CDR3 protein: ASSGQMHGYT
D gene: NA
V gene: TRBV12-3/TRBV12-4

CDR3 protein: ASSFKHGELF
D gene: NA
V gene: TRBV12-3/TRBV12-4

CDR3 protein: AWISRSSTEAF
D gene: NA
V gene: TRBV30

CDR3 protein: ASSSRLAGGRSTDTQY
D gene: TRBD2
V gene: TRBV5-6

CDR3 protein: ASSEDILEQY
D gene: NA
V gene: TRBV10-2

CDR3 protein: ASSVGELESEQF
D gene: NA
V gene: TRBV9

CDR3 protein: ASSPMGQTTEAF
D gene: NA
V gene: TRBV18

CDR3 protein: ASTLGGGDGYT
D gene: NA
V gene: TRBV7-9

CDR3 protein: AISPGAWTEAF
D gene: NA
V gene: TRBV10-3

CDR3 protein: ASSQEGRSSYNEQF
D gene: NA
V gene: TRBV4-1

CDR3 protein: ATDDRGQDYGYT
D gene: TRBD1
V gene: TRBV28

CDR3 protein: ASSDGTQPQH
D gene: NA
V gene: TRBV2

CDR3 protein: ASSQKPNTQY
D gene: NA
V gene: TRBV7-9

CDR3 protein: ASSLLQGTDTQY
D gene: NA
V gene: TRBV11-2

CDR3 protein: ASSTRVGNTIY
D gene: NA
V gene: TRBV7-6

CDR3 protein: ASSLDREGTDTQY
D gene: TRBD1
V gene: TRBV4-3

CDR3 protein: ASSQVNQVDKQY
D gene: NA
V gene: TRBV4-3

CDR3 protein: ASSRLGERNYGYT
D gene: NA
V gene: TRBV13

CDR3 protein: ASSQEMLAAAYNEQF
D gene: TRBD2
V gene: TRBV4-2

CDR3 protein: ASSLKPVRVDGYT
D gene: NA
V gene: TRBV7-9

CDR3 protein: ASSFTEQETQY
D gene: NA
V gene: TRBV7-2

CDR3 protein: ASSQVLGLNTEAF
D gene: NA
V gene: TRBV4-1

CDR3 protein: ASSITEAGGETQY
D gene: TRBD2
V gene: TRBV19

CDR3 protein: ASNPGQDEKLF
D gene: NA
V gene: TRBV28

CDR3 protein: ASKDRESSPLH
D gene: TRBD1
V gene: TRBV7-9

CDR3 protein: ASSPRDGVEAF
D gene: NA
V gene: TRBV7-9

CDR3 protein: ATSDRNSGSTNEQF
D gene: TRBD2
V gene: TRBV24-1

CDR3 protein: ASSPGQGGSYEQY
D gene: TRBD1
V gene: TRBV19

CDR3 protein: ASSRTSGGYEQY
D gene: TRBD2
V gene: TRBV3-1/TRBV3-2

CDR3 protein: ASSSNRAVSYNEQF
D gene: NA
V gene: TRBV5-1

CDR3 protein: ASTQGVSEAF
D gene: NA
V gene: TRBV12-3/TRBV12-4

CDR3 protein: ASSQSRGSYYGYT
D gene: NA
V gene: TRBV4-3

CDR3 protein: ASSLDLVKQEAF
D gene: NA
V gene: TRBV11-2

CDR3 protein: ASSFARDTQY
D gene: NA
V gene: TRBV5-1